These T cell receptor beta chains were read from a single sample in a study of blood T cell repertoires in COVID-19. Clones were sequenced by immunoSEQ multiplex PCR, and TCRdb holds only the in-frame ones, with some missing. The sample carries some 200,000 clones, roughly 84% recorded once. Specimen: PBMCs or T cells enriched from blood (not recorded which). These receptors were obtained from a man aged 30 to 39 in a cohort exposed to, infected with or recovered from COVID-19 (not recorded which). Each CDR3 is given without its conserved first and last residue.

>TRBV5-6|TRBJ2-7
ASSLVTGVYEQY
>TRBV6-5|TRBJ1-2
ASSYGGNYGYT
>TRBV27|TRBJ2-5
ASSPPGLQETQY
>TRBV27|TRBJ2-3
ASSFISGRTDTQY
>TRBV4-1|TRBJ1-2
ASSPRDWANYGYT
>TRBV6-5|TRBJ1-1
ASRGDKNTEAF
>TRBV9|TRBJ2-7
ASSLGQASYEQY
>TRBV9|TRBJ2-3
ASSVVGQGSTDTQY
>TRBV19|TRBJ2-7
ASSGTFGQGNEQY
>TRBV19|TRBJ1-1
ASRRGGTEAF
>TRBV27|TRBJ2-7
ASYQAGTGAREEQY
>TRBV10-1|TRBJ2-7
ASSEMEAGSEQY
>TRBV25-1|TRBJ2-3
ASSANLQGRADTQY
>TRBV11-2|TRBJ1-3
ASSLDRYKYTIY
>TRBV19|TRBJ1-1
ASSKDTGTEAF
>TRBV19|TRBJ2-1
ASSISLPEEQF
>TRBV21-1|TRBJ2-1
ASKSSGSYNEQF
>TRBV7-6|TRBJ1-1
ASLRTANTEAF
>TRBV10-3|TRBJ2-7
AISEELAYEQY
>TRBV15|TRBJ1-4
ATSRRTTGVGEKLF
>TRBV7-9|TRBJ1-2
ASSSPLGQGDYGYT
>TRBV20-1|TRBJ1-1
SADSTEAF
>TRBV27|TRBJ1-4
ASSFGLVNEKLF
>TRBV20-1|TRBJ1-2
SASQGRAVDGYT
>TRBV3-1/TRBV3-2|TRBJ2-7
ASSPYLDSSRTSGKVRRLYEQY
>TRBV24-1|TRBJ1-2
ATSDDGFLGTGEGNGYT
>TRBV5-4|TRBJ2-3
ASSFPGTETDTQY
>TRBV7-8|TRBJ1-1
ASSLVGVTEAF
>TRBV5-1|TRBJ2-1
ASRLDSRLDNEQF
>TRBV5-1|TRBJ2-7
ASSSSYEQY
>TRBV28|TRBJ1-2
ASSNTGFYGYT
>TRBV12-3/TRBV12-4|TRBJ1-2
ASSPPNDYT
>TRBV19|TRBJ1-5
ASSIDRGREPQH
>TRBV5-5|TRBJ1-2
ASSLAVGDRNYGYT
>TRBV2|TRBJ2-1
ASSGERVLQWEQF
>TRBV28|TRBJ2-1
ASSLLGSSYNEQF
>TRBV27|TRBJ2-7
ASSLSGGQGLYEQY
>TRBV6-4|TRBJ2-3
ASSLVAGGGTDTQY
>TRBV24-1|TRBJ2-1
ATSSHGSSYNEQF
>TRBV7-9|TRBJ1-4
ASSKGTATNEKLF